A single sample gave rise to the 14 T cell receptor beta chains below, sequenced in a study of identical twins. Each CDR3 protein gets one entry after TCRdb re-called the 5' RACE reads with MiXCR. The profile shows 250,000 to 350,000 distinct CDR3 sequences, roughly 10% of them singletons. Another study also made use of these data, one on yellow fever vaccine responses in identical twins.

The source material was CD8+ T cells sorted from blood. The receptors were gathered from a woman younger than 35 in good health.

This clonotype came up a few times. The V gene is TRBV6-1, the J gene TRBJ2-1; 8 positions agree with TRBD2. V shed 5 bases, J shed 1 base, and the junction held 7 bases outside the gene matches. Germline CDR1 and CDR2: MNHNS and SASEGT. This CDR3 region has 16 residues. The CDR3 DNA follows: TGTGCCAGCAGTCCCGGGGCGGGAGGATCCTACAATGAGCAGTTCTTC. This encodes CASSPGAGGSYNEQFF.

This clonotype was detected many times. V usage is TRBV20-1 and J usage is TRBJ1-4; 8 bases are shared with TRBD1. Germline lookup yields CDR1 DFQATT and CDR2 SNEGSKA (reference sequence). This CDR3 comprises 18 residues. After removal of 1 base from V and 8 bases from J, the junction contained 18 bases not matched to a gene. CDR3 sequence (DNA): TGCAGTGCTAGAGGTCCAGGGGGCGGATCAGCCGGACTCGAAAAACTGTTTTTT. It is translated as CSARGPGGGSAGLEKLFF.

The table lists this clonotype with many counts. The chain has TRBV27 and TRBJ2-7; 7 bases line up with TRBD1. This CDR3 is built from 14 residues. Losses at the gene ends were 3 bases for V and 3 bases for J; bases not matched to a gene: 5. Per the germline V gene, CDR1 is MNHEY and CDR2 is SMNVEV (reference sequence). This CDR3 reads CASSFKQGDYEQYF. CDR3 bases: TGTGCCAGCAGTTTTAAGCAGGGGGACTACGAGCAGTACTTC.

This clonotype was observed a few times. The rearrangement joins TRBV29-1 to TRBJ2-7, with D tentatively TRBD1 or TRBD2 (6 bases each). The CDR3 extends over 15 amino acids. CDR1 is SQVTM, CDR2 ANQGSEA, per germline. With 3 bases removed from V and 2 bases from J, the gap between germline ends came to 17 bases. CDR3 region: CSVEGGSSGTYEQYF. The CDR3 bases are TGCAGCGTTGAGGGGGGCAGCTCCGGTACCTACGAGCAGTACTTC.

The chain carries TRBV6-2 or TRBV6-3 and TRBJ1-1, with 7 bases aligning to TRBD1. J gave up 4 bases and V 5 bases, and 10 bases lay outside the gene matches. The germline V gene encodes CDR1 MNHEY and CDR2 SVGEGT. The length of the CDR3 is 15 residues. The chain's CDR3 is CASSEPGGESTEAFF. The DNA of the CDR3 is TGTGCCAGCAGTGAGCCAGGGGGAGAGAGCACTGAAGCTTTCTTT.

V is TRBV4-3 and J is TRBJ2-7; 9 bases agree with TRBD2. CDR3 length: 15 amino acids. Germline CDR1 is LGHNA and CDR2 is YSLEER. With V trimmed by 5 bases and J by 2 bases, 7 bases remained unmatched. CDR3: CASSFRLAAAYEQYF. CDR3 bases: TGCGCCAGCAGCTTTCGACTAGCGGCCGCCTACGAGCAGTACTTC.

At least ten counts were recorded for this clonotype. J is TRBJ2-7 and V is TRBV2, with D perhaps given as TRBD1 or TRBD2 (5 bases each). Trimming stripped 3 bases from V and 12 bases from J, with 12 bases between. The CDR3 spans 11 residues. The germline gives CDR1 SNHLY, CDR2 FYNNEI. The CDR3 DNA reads TGTGCCAGCAGTGATTCTGTTGGGACGTACTTC. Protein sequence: CASSDSVGTYF. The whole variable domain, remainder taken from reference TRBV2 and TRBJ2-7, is EPEVTQTPSHQVTQMGQEVILRCVPISNHLYFYWYRQILGQKVEFLVSFYNNEISEKSEIFDDQFSVERPDGSNFTLKIRSTKLEDSAMYFCASSDSVGTYFGPGTRLTVT.

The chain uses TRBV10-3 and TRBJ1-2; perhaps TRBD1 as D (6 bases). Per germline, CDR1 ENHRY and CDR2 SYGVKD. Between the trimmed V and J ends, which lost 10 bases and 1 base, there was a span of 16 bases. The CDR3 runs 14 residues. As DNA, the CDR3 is TGTGCCACGACCTCTGGAGGGGGTAACTATGGCTACACCTTC. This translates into CATTSGGGNYGYTF.

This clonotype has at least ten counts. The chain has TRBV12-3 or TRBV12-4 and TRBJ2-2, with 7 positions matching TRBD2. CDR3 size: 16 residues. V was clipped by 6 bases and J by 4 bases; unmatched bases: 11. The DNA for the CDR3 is TGTGCCAGCAGAGTTGGCCTTGGCGGGGGCACCGGGGAGCTGTTTTTT. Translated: CASRVGLGGGTGELFF.

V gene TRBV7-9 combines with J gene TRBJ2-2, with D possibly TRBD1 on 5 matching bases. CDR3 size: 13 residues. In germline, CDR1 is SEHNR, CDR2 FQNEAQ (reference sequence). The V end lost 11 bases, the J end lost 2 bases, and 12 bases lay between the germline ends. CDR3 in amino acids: CADSGLNTGELFF. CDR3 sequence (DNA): TGTGCCGACTCAGGGCTAAACACCGGGGAGCTGTTTTTT.

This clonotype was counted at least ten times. This CDR3 is CASSQDQEGGRETQYF. The CDR3, as DNA: TGTGCCAGCAGCCAAGATCAAGAGGGGGGGAGAGAGACCCAGTACTTC. The chain links TRBV4-2 to TRBJ2-5; D may be TRBD2 (7 bases). Germline V gene data show CDR1 as LGHNA and CDR2 as YNFKEQ. V lost 0 bases and J lost 4, with 15 bases in between. The CDR3 extends over 16 amino acids.

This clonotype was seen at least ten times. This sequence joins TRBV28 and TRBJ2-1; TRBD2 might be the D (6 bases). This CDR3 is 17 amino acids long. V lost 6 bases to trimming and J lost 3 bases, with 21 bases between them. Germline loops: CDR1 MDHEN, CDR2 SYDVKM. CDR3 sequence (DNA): TGTGCCAGCAGAACACTGGACGACGGCGGGGTCTACAATGAGCAGTTCTTC. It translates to CASRTLDDGGVYNEQFF.

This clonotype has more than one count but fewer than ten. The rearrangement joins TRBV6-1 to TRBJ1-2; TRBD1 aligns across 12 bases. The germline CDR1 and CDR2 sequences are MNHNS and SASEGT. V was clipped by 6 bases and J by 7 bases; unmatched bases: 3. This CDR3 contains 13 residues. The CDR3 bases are TGTGCCAGCAGCAGGGACAGGGGGCCTGGCTACACCTTC. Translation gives CASSRDRGPGYTF.

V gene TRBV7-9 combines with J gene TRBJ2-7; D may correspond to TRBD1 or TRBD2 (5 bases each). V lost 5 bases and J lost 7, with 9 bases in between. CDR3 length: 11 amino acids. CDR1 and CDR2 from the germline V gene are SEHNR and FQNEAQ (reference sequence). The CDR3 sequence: CASSEGWEQYF. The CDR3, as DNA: TGTGCCAGCAGCGAGGGGTGGGAGCAGTACTTC.